The 27 T cell receptor beta chains listed next were all sequenced from one sample in a study of graft-versus-host responses after intestinal transplantation. Their specific antigens are unknown. The method was immunoSEQ multiplex PCR; TCRdb's version includes in-frame clones alone and lacks a portion of them. The repertoire holds roughly 110,000 clones, with just over 90% as singletons. The sequenced sample was unstimulated CD4+ T cells sorted from spleen or lymph node cells, obtained before transplant. The receptors originated from a human donor who was the organ donor for an intestinal transplant.

V is TRBV10-3 and J is TRBJ1-1; 9 bases match TRBD1. The CDR3 has 14 residues. Trimming cost V 2 bases and J 6 bases; bases outside gene matches: 4. The germline gives CDR1 ENHRY, CDR2 SYGVKD. CDR3 in amino acids: CAISEGQGRAEAFF. The DNA of the CDR3 is TGTGCCATCAGTGAGGGACAGGGGAGAGCTGAAGCTTTCTTT.

The chain employs TRBV6-1 and TRBJ2-5; D might be TRBD2 (5 bases). The V gene's germline CDR1 is MNHNS and CDR2 SASEGT. V lost 4 bases, J lost 2 bases, and 17 bases lay in between. This CDR3 is 16 amino acids long. The CDR3 sequence: CASSARAEKKQETQYF. Here the CDR3 DNA reads TGTGCCAGCAGTGCGAGGGCAGAAAAAAAACAAGAGACCCAGTACTTC.

V usage is TRBV19 and J usage is TRBJ2-4, with a weak D call TRBD2 (6 bases). V dropped 4 bases and J dropped 0 bases, with 13 bases sitting between them. This CDR3 contains 16 residues. Germline CDR1 reads LNHDA; CDR2 reads SQIVND (reference sequence). CDR3 bases: TGTGCCAGTAGTACGGGACTCAACCTAGCCAAAAACATTCAGTACTTC. Amino acids: CASSTGLNLAKNIQYF.

A single count supports this clone. In nucleotides, the CDR3 is TGTGCCAGCGGGACAGTCCCCACAGATACGCAGTATTTT. Its protein is CASGTVPTDTQYF. The J gene is TRBJ2-3, the V gene TRBV5-6; TRBD1 agrees at 7 bases. Germline CDR1 is SGHDT and CDR2 is YYEEEE. CDR3 length: 13 residues. With V trimmed by 7 bases and J by 2 bases, 4 bases remained unmatched.

The chain combines TRBV6-5 with TRBJ2-6, with D possibly being TRBD1 (6 bases). V was pared by 4 bases and J by 7 bases, with 14 bases between. The CDR3 is 15 amino acids. Looked up from germline, CDR1 is MNHEY and CDR2 is SVGAGI. The CDR3 spells CASSFLDRRANVLTF. The CDR3 DNA reads as TGTGCCAGCAGTTTCCTTGACAGGCGCGCCAACGTCCTGACTTTC.

Comments on this clone: Other nucleotide sequences from this sample produce the same CDR3. V gene TRBV11-2 combines with J gene TRBJ2-7, with TRBD1 matching over 7 bases. CDR1 is SGHAT and CDR2 is FQNNGV in the germline V gene. The CDR3 is 17 residues long. V was pared by 1 base and J by 3 bases, with 12 bases of the junction left unmatched. The CDR3 region has the DNA TGTGCCAGCAGCTTAGGAGGGGGCAGGGCCAATTACTACGAGCAGTACTTC. It yields the protein CASSLGGGRANYYEQYF.

The chain employs TRBV19 and TRBJ1-1; D is undetermined. Germline V gene sequence: CDR1 LNHDA, CDR2 SQIVND (reference sequence). This CDR3 has 16 residues. V lost 1 base and J 1 base, leaving 13 bases between the germline ends. DNA of the CDR3: TGTGCCAGTAGTATAGTCCCCTTCAGCTGGAACACTGAAGCTTTCTTT. Its protein is CASSIVPFSWNTEAFF. Complete variable domain (other parts from reference TRBV19 and TRBJ1-1): DGGITQSPKYLFRKEGQNVTLSCEQNLNHDAMYWYRQDPGQGLRLIYYSQIVNDFQKGDIAEGYSVSREKKESFPLTVTSAQKNPTAFYLCASSIVPFSWNTEAFFGQGTRLTVV.

This rearrangement joins TRBV2 to TRBJ2-1; maybe TRBD2 (5 bases). Trimming cost V 6 bases and J 10 bases, with 19 bases left between them. CDR3 size: 14 residues. Germline-derived CDR1 and CDR2 are SNHLY and FYNNEI. CDR3 residues: CASSLGVPGKEQFF. CDR3 nucleotides: TGTGCCAGCAGCCTCGGGGTCCCGGGCAAGGAGCAGTTCTTC. The full variable domain, completed using reference TRBV2 and TRBJ2-1, is EPEVTQTPSHQVTQMGQEVILRCVPISNHLYFYWYRQILGQKVEFLVSFYNNEISEKSEIFDDQFSVERPDGSNFTLKIRSTKLEDSAMYFCASSLGVPGKEQFFGPGTRLTVL.

The chain carries TRBV19 and TRBJ1-5, with D maybe TRBD1 (6 bases). The length of the CDR3 is 13 residues. Trimming removed 8 bases at V and 5 bases at J, with 13 bases between. Germline V lookup: CDR1 LNHDA, CDR2 SQIVND (reference sequence). This chain's CDR3 is CASGAYRDQPQHF. CDR3 coding DNA: TGTGCCAGTGGGGCCTACAGGGATCAGCCCCAGCATTTT. Full variable domain (remainder filled in from reference TRBV19 and TRBJ1-5): DGGITQSPKYLFRKEGQNVTLSCEQNLNHDAMYWYRQDPGQGLRLIYYSQIVNDFQKGDIAEGYSVSREKKESFPLTVTSAQKNPTAFYLCASGAYRDQPQHFGDGTRLSIL.

The chain is built from TRBV7-8 and TRBJ1-2; 8 bases are shared with TRBD1. Germline CDR1 reads SGHVS; CDR2 reads FQNEAQ. The CDR3 consists of 14 residues. V dropped 4 bases and J dropped 4; count of bases not matched to a gene: 5. The CDR3 loop reads CASSSRDRGYGYTF. For the CDR3, the DNA is TGTGCCAGCAGCTCGAGAGACAGGGGCTATGGCTACACCTTC.

The chain has TRBV6-1 and TRBJ1-2; the D gene is possibly TRBD1 (6 bases). Germline V lookup: CDR1 MNHNS, CDR2 SASEGT. V was pared by 1 base and J by 2 bases, with 8 bases between. The CDR3 covers 14 residues. CDR3 in DNA: TGTGCCAGCAGTGAAGGGCAGGGGAACTATGGCTACACCTTC. This encodes CASSEGQGNYGYTF.

For the CDR3, the DNA is TGTGCCAGCAGACAACAGGGGGTGAACACCGGGGAGCTGTTTTTT. Amino acid sequence: CASRQQGVNTGELFF. V and J are TRBV6-1 and TRBJ2-2; 8 nucleotides match TRBD1. This CDR3 region has 15 residues. Per the germline V gene, CDR1 is MNHNS and CDR2 is SASEGT. The V segment lost 6 bases and the J segment 1 base; nucleotides outside the gene matches: 4.

The V and J genes are TRBV28 and TRBJ1-1; a weak D match, TRBD1 (5 bases). The CDR3 runs 11 residues. With 4 bases removed from V and 8 bases from J, the gap between germline ends came to 8 bases. The germline V gene has CDR1 MDHEN and CDR2 SYDVKM. Here the CDR3 DNA reads TGTGCCAGCAGTTGGGACTCCGAAGCTTTCTTT. Amino acid sequence: CASSWDSEAFF.

The chain has TRBV5-6 and TRBJ1-1; the D gene is possibly TRBD1 (5 bases). The germline CDR1 and CDR2 sequences are SGHDT and YYEEEE. V was trimmed by 0 bases and J by 5 bases, leaving 11 bases between them. The CDR3 has 14 amino acids. For the CDR3, the DNA is TGTGCCAGCAGCTTGGCGGGGCTTGGAACTGAAGCTTTCTTT. Protein: CASSLAGLGTEAFF.

This clone was detected only a few times. In nucleotides, the CDR3 is TGTGCCGTCCAGGGTTCTAACTATGGCTACACCTTC. This codes for CAVQGSNYGYTF. The rearrangement joins TRBV10-3 to TRBJ1-2; possible D gene TRBD1, 5 bases. V was trimmed by 11 bases and J by 0 bases, leaving 10 bases between them. The CDR3 totals 12 residues. CDR1 ENHRY and CDR2 SYGVKD come from the germline V gene.

The rearrangement links TRBV6-5 to TRBJ2-3; 10 positions match TRBD2. Germline assignment: CDR1 MNHEY and CDR2 SVGAGI. Germline trimming cut 6 bases from V and 2 bases from J; bases unmatched to any gene: 5. The CDR3 is 15 amino acids. The DNA for the CDR3 is TGTGCCAGCAGCCGACTAGCGGGCCTCACAGATACGCAGTATTTT. Protein sequence: CASSRLAGLTDTQYF.

The DNA for the CDR3 is TGTGCCAGCAGTGCCCCGAGACTAGCGGGAGTATCTTACGAGCAGTACTTC. Residues: CASSAPRLAGVSYEQYF. V gene TRBV6-1 combines with J gene TRBJ2-7, with 12 bases matching TRBD2. Germline V lookup: CDR1 MNHNS, CDR2 SASEGT. The CDR3 is made up of 17 amino acids. V trimming: 4 bases; J trimming: 4 bases; junction bases outside the gene matches: 11.

V gene TRBV18 combines with J gene TRBJ2-3; TRBD2 is a possible D gene (6 bases). Germline CDR1 is KGHSH and CDR2 is LQKENI. Trimming stripped 4 bases from V and 0 bases from J, with 17 bases between. The CDR3 runs to 17 residues. In DNA form, the CDR3 reads TGTGCCAGCTCACTCAAGCCGGGGAGCGGGAGCACAGATACGCAGTATTTT. Translation: CASSLKPGSGSTDTQYF.

The genes are TRBV25-1 and TRBJ1-1; D gene ambiguous. The germline V gene has CDR1 MGHDK and CDR2 SYGVNS. The V end lost 2 bases, the J end lost 1 base, and 8 bases lay between the germline ends. The CDR3 has 14 residues. In DNA form, the CDR3 reads TGTGCCAGCAGTGAACCGGGAGAGAACACTGAAGCTTTCTTT. Protein product: CASSEPGENTEAFF.

On this clone: One end of the junction varies from germline; a read error may be responsible. This chain connects TRBV28 to TRBJ1-2; weak D call: TRBD1 (5 bases). The CDR3 runs to 13 residues. CDR1 MDHEN and CDR2 SYDVKM come from the germline V gene. CDR3 in DNA: TGTGCCAGCAGTTTATGGGACAACTATGGCCACACCTTC. This gives the protein CASSLWDNYGHTF.

The chain carries TRBV6-1 and TRBJ1-4; D gene uncertain. CDR3 length: 12 amino acids. Per germline, CDR1 MNHNS and CDR2 SASEGT. Trimming stripped 4 bases from V and 8 bases from J, with 8 bases between. Written as DNA, the CDR3 is TGTGCCAGCAGTGTAATCCGGGAAAAACTGTTTTTT. This encodes CASSVIREKLFF.

The chain links TRBV4-2 to TRBJ2-3, with 9 bases identical to TRBD2. The CDR3 spans 17 residues. Trimming removed 2 bases from V and 6 bases from J; junction bases left unmatched: 12. Germline assignment: CDR1 LGHNA and CDR2 YNFKEQ. In nucleotides, the CDR3 is TGTGCCAGCAGCCAAACTACCGGGACTAGCACAAGGGATACGCAGTATTTT. It encodes CASSQTTGTSTRDTQYF.

The CDR3 here is CATHEPRYDTEAFF. The CDR3 DNA reads TGTGCCACCCACGAACCGAGATATGACACTGAAGCTTTCTTT. The rearrangement uses TRBV2 and TRBJ1-1; D remains unclear. Trimming cost V 10 bases and J 3 bases, with 18 bases left between them. Germline V gives CDR1 SNHLY, CDR2 FYNNEI. CDR3 size: 14 residues.

V and J are TRBV21-1 and TRBJ2-7; the table calls TRBD1, which could not be checked here. TRBV21-1 is a known pseudogene. This CDR3 is built from 16 residues. The CDR3 DNA reads TGTGCCAGCAGCGCGCAGCTGTCAGGGGTCTCCTACGAGCAGTACTTC. Translated, it gives CASSAQLSGVSYEQYF.

V gene TRBV5-6 combines with J gene TRBJ1-2; 7 bases align to TRBD1. This CDR3 is 13 amino acids long. Germline values: CDR1 SGHDT, CDR2 YYEEEE. The junction had 2 bases not matched to a gene; V was cut back by 0 bases and J by 6 bases. CDR3 sequence: CASSLGGGNGYTF. The CDR3 DNA follows: TGTGCCAGCAGCTTGGGAGGGGGCAATGGCTACACCTTC.

This rearrangement joins TRBV6-1 to TRBJ2-2, with D unclear. The V gene lost 4 bases and the J gene lost 3 bases, with 6 bases spanning the gap. CDR1 is MNHNS, CDR2 SASEGT, per germline. CDR3 length: 13 residues. The CDR3 loop reads CASSADYTGELFF. DNA for the CDR3: TGTGCCAGCAGTGCCGATTACACCGGGGAGCTGTTTTTT.

V is TRBV27 and J is TRBJ1-2, with 12 nucleotides matching TRBD1. V shed 4 bases, J shed 4 bases, and the junction held 4 bases outside the gene matches. CDR3 length: 15 residues. The V gene's germline CDR1 is MNHEY and CDR2 SMNVEV (reference sequence). In DNA form, the CDR3 reads TGTGCCAGCAGTTCCGGGACAGGGGGCGTCTATGGCTACACCTTC. It encodes CASSSGTGGVYGYTF.